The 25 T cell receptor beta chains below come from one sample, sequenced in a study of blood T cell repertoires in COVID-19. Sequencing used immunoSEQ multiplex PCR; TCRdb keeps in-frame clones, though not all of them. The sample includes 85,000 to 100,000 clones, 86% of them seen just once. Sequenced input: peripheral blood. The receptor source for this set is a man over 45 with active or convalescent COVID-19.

CDR3: CATAGTGVSGNTIYF. The CDR3 DNA reads TGTGCCACCGCCGGGACAGGGGTTTCGGGAAACACCATATATTTT. The rearrangement uses TRBV15 and TRBJ1-3; TRBD1 matches at 10 bases. CDR3 length equals 15 residues. CDR1 LNHNV and CDR2 YYDKDF come from the germline V gene (reference sequence). Trimming cost V 8 bases and J 4 bases; bases outside gene matches: 8. Drawing the rest from reference TRBV15 and TRBJ1-3, the complete variable domain is DAMVIQNPRYQVTQFGKPVTLSCSQTLNHNVMYWYQQKSSQAPKLLFHYYDKDFNNEADTPDNFQSRRPNTSFCFLDIRSPGLGDTAMYLCATAGTGVSGNTIYFGEGSWLTVV.

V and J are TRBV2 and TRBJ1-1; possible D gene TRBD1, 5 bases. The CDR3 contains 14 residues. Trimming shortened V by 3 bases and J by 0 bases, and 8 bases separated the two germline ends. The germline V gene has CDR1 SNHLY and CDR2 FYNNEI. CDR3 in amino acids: CASSEAGMNTEAFF. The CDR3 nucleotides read TGTGCCAGCAGTGAGGCAGGGATGAACACTGAAGCTTTCTTT.

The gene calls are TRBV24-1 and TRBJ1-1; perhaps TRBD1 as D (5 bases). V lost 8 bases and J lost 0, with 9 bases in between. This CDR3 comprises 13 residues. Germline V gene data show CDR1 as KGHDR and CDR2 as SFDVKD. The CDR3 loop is CATKGGVNTEAFF. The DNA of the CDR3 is TGTGCCACCAAGGGAGGGGTGAACACTGAAGCTTTCTTT.

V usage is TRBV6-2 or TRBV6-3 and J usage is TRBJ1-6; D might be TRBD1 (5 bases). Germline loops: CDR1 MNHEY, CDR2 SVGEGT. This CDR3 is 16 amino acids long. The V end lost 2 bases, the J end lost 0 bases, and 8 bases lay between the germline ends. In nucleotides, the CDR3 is TGTGCCAGCAGTTACGACAGCTACTCCTATAATTCACCCCTCCACTTT. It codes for CASSYDSYSYNSPLHF.

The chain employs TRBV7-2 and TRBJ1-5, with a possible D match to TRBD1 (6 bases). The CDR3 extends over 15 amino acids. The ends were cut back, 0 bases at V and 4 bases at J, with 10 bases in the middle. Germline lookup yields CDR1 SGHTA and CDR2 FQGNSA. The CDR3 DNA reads TGTGCCAGCAGCTTAGCGCCAGGGGCTAATCAGCCCCAGCATTTT. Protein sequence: CASSLAPGANQPQHF.

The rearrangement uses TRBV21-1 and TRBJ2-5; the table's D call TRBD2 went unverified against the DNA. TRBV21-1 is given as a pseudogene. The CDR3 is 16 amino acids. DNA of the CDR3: TGTGCCAGCAGCAAAATAGCGGGGGGGAATCAAGAGACCCAGTACTTC. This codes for CASSKIAGGNQETQYF.

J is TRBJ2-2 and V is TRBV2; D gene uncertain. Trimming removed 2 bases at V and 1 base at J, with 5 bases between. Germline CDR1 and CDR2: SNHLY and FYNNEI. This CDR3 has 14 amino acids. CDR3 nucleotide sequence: TGTGCCAGCAGTGAAAACAGGAACACCGGGGAGCTGTTTTTT. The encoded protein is CASSENRNTGELFF.

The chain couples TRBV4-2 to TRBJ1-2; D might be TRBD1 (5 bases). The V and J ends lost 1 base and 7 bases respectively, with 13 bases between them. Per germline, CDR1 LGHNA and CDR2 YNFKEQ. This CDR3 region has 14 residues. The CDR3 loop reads CASSQVGQGGGYTF. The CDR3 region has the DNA TGTGCCAGCAGCCAAGTAGGGCAGGGAGGTGGCTACACCTTC.

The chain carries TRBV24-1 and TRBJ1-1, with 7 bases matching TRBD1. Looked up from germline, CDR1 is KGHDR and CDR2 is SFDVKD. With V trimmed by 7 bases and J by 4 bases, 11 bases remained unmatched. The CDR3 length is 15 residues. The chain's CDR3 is CATSNTRQGSTEAFF. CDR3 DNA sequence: TGTGCCACCAGCAATACCCGACAGGGTAGCACTGAAGCTTTCTTT.

In nucleotides, the CDR3 is TGTGCCAGCAGTGAAGCCAATAGCGGAGGCGTATCCTACAATGAGCAGTTCTTC. Encoded protein: CASSEANSGGVSYNEQFF. The rearrangement joins TRBV6-1 to TRBJ2-1; possible D gene TRBD2, 6 bases. Germline CDR1 reads MNHNS; CDR2 reads SASEGT. This CDR3 is built from 18 residues. Trimming cost V 0 bases and J 1 base, with 16 bases left between them.

Written as DNA, the CDR3 is TGCGCCAGCAGCCAGGGACTAGCGGGGGTCTACGAGCAGTACTTC. Protein product: CASSQGLAGVYEQYF. The rearrangement links TRBV4-1 to TRBJ2-7; 14 nucleotides match TRBD2. This CDR3 spans 15 amino acids. V lost 3 bases, J lost 3 bases, and 1 base stayed unmatched. Germline V gene sequence: CDR1 MGHRA, CDR2 YSYEKL.

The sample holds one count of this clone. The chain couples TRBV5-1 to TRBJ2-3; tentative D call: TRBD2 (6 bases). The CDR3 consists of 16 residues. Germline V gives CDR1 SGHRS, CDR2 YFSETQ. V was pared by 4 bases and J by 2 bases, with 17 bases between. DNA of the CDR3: TGCGCCAGCAGCGCCGGGGACTGGGGGGTCACAGATACGCAGTATTTT. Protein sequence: CASSAGDWGVTDTQYF.

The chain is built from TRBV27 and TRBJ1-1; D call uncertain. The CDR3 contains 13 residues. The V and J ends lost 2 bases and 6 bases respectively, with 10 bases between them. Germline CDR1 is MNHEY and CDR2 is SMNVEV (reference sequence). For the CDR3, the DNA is TGTGCCAGCAGTTTACGGGTCACCGCTGAAGCTTTCTTT. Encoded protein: CASSLRVTAEAFF.

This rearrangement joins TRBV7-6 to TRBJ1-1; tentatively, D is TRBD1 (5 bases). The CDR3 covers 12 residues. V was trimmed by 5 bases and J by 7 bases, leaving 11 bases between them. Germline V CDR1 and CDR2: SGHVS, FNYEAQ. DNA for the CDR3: TGTGCCAGCAGCGCCCTGGGGCTTGAAGCTTTCTTT. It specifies CASSALGLEAFF.

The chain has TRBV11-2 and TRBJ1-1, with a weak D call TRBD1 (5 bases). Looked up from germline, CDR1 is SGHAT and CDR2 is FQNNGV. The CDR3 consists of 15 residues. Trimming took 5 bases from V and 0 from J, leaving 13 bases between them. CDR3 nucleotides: TGTGCCAGCAGCCCTTGGGGCAACTTGAACACTGAAGCTTTCTTT. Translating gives CASSPWGNLNTEAFF.

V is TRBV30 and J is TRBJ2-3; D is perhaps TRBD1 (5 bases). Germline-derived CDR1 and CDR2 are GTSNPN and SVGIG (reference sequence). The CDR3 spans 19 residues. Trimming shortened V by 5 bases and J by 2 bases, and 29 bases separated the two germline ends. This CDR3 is CAWAQPWVKTKGSTDTQYF. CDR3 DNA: TGTGCCTGGGCCCAACCGTGGGTAAAAACTAAGGGGTCCACAGATACGCAGTATTTT.

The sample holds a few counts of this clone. CDR3 loop: CASSLIRGAVNWGYTF. CDR3 nucleotide sequence: TGTGCCAGCAGCTTAATCAGGGGGGCCGTAAACTGGGGCTACACCTTC. The rearrangement joins TRBV7-2 to TRBJ1-2, with 7 nucleotides matching TRBD1. Germline CDR1 SGHTA, CDR2 FQGNSA. The CDR3 is made up of 16 amino acids. The V segment lost 2 bases and the J segment 8 bases; nucleotides outside the gene matches: 14.

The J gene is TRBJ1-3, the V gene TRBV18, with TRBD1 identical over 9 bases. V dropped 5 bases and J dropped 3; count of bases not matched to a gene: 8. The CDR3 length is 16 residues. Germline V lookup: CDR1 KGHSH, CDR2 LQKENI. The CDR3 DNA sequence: TGTGCCAGCTCAACCACCCGACAGGGGGTTGGAAACACCATATATTTT. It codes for CASSTTRQGVGNTIYF.

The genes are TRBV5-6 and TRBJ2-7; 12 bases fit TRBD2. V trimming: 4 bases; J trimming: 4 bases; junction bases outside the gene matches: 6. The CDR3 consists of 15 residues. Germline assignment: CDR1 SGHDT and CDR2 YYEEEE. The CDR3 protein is CASSIGLAGLYEQYF. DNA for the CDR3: TGTGCCAGCAGCATAGGACTAGCGGGACTATACGAGCAGTACTTC.

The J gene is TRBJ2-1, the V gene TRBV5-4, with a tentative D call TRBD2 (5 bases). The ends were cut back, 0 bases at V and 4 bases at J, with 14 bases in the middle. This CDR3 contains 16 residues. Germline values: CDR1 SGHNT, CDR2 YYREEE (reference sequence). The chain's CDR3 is CASSLGRDYLYNEQFF. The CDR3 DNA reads TGTGCCAGCAGCTTGGGCCGCGACTACCTTTACAATGAGCAGTTCTTC.

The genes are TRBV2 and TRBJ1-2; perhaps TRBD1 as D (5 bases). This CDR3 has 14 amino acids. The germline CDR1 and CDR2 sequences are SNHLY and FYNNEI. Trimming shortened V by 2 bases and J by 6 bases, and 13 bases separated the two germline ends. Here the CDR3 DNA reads TGTGCCAGCAGTGAACAGGGTCTTGGTAATGGCTACACCTTC. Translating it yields CASSEQGLGNGYTF.

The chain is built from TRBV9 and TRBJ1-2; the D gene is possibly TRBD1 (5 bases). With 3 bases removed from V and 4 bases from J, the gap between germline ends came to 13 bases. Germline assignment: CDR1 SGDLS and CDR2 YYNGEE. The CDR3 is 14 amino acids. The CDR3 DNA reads TGTGCCAGCAGCGCCACGGGGGGAACCTATGGCTACACCTTC. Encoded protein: CASSATGGTYGYTF.

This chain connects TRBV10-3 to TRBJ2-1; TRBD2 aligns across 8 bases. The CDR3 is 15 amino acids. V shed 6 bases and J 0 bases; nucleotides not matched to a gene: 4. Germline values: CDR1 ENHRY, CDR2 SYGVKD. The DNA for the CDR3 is TGTGCCATCAGCAAGACTAGCGACTCCTACAATGAGCAGTTCTTC. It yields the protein CAISKTSDSYNEQFF.

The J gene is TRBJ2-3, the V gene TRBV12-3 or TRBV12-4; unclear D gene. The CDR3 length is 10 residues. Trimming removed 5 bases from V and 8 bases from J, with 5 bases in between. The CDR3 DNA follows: TGTGCCAGCAGTCTATCTACGCAGTATTTT. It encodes CASSLSTQYF.

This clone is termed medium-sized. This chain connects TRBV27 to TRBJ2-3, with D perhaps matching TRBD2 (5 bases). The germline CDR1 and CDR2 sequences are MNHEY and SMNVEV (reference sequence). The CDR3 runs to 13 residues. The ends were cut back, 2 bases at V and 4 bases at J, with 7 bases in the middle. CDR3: CASSLEGPDTQYF. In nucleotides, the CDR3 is TGTGCCAGCAGTTTAGAGGGCCCAGATACGCAGTATTTT.